One and the same sample provided the 3 T cell receptor beta chains below, sequenced in a study of blood T cell repertoires in COVID-19. Profiling relied on immunoSEQ multiplex PCR, and the TCRdb table lists in-frame clones only, not all of them. The sample holds a few hundred thousand clones, 80% to 90% seen once. Source material: PBMCs or T cells enriched from blood (not recorded which). Every receptor here comes from a man younger than 45 who had recovered from COVID-19.

The chain links TRBV7-2 to TRBJ2-5; D is undetermined. V was cut by 3 bases and J by 5 bases, with 16 bases left in between. CDR1 and CDR2 (germline): SGHTA, FQGNSA. This CDR3 has 15 amino acids. The CDR3 bases are TGTGCCAGCAGCTTTCGGAGAGAGGCCTGGGAGACCCAGTACTTC. Translating it yields CASSFRREAWETQYF.

This sequence joins TRBV21-1 and TRBJ2-1; the D call TRBD2 from the table was never checked on the DNA. TRBV21-1 is a documented pseudogene. CDR3 length equals 19 residues. Here the CDR3 reads CASSKSYNPKAGVYNEQFF. In nucleotides, the CDR3 is TGTGCCAGCAGCAAATCCTATAACCCCAAAGCGGGCGTATACAATGAGCAGTTCTTC.

The rearrangement links TRBV5-6 to TRBJ1-4; D is undetermined. The CDR3 consists of 14 residues. V lost 0 bases and J lost 2, with 5 bases in between. Per the germline V gene, CDR1 is SGHDT and CDR2 is YYEEEE. The CDR3 sequence: CASSLASTNEKLFF. For the CDR3, the DNA is TGTGCCAGCAGCTTGGCCTCGACTAATGAAAAACTGTTTTTT.